Listed below are T cell receptor beta chains from one sample, sequenced in a study of blood T cells in healthy people across ages. TCRdb recomputed calls from the 5' RACE reads with MiXCR, one row per CDR3 protein. The data show hundreds of thousands of distinct CDR3 sequences, about 52% seen once. Sample: blood. These receptors originate from a woman aged 60-70 years in good health. Both conserved end residues are part of each CDR3. Each record gives: J gene, clone size, V gene, D gene, CDR3 protein, CDR3 DNA. D genes are given only for firm matches. The size of a clone is reported for some rows only, either as once, few or many, or as a class for expanded clones.

TRBJ2-2 | few | TRBV7-6 | - | CASSLASSGPTGELFF | TGTGCCAGCAGCTTAGCGAGTAGCGGACCCACCGGGGAGCTGTTTTTT
TRBJ1-5 | - | TRBV7-2 | - | CASSLVGSLNQPQHF | TGTGCCAGCAGCTTAGTCGGGAGTCTCAATCAGCCCCAGCATTTT
TRBJ2-1 | - | TRBV20-1 | - | CSARESTAKYYNEQFF | TGCAGTGCTAGAGAAAGTACAGCCAAGTACTACAATGAGCAGTTCTTC
TRBJ2-5 | - | TRBV7-3 | TRBD2 | CASGAGATETQYF | TGTGCCAGTGGAGCGGGAGCGACAGAGACCCAGTACTTC
TRBJ2-1 | - | TRBV7-3 | - | CASSTGVPNEQFF | TGTGCCAGCTCCACGGGAGTACCCAATGAGCAGTTCTTC
TRBJ2-1 | few | TRBV29-1 | TRBD2 | CSVGRSSGAYNEQFF | TGCAGCGTTGGGAGGTCTAGCGGGGCCTACAATGAGCAGTTCTTC
TRBJ1-2 | once | TRBV4-1 | - | CASSQEYRINYGYTF | TGCGCCAGCAGCCAAGAATACAGGATTAACTATGGCTACACCTTC
TRBJ1-1 | - | TRBV7-2 | TRBD1 | CASSADRASTEAFF | TGTGCCAGCAGTGCGGACAGGGCTTCCACTGAAGCTTTCTTT
TRBJ1-2 | - | TRBV5-1 | TRBD1 | CASSLSTGGGGYTF | TGCGCCAGCAGCTTATCAACAGGGGGCGGCGGCTACACCTTC
TRBJ2-5 | few | TRBV7-2 | TRBD2 | CASSWTSGRGETQYF | TGTGCCAGCAGCTGGACTAGCGGGAGAGGTGAGACCCAGTACTTC
TRBJ1-6 | few | TRBV2 | - | CASRWDVSSPLHF | TGTGCCAGCAGGTGGGACGTATCTTCACCCCTCCACTTT
TRBJ2-7 | - | TRBV20-1 | - | CSARGLVDEQYF | TGCAGTGCTAGAGGACTAGTGGACGAGCAGTACTTC
TRBJ1-2 | - | TRBV12-3/TRBV12-4 | - | CASSFSGRPNYGYTF | TGTGCCAGCAGTTTCTCAGGACGACCCAACTATGGCTACACCTTC
TRBJ1-2 | - | TRBV29-1 | - | CSVLPPGYYGYTF | TGCAGCGTTCTGCCACCGGGATACTATGGCTACACCTTC
TRBJ1-6 | many | TRBV4-3 | - | CASSRDGNSPLHF | TGCGCCAGCAGCCGGGACGGAAATTCACCCCTCCACTTT
TRBJ1-6 | few | TRBV6-5 | - | CASSYGGGSYNSPLHF | TGTGCCAGCAGTTACGGCGGAGGCTCCTATAATTCACCCCTCCACTTT
TRBJ2-7 | - | TRBV18 | - | CASSQSGYEQYF | TGTGCCAGCTCTCAGAGCGGATACGAGCAGTACTTC
TRBJ1-2 | - | TRBV12-3/TRBV12-4 | TRBD1 | CASSFNTGGEGYTF | TGTGCCAGCAGTTTTAATACAGGGGGAGAAGGCTACACCTTC
TRBJ2-2 | many | TRBV9 | - | CASSVRGTNTGELFF | TGTGCCAGCAGCGTACGTGGGACGAACACCGGGGAGCTGTTTTTT
TRBJ1-2 | - | TRBV2 | - | CASSGESNYGYTF | TGTGCCAGCAGTGGAGAGTCGAACTATGGCTACACCTTC
TRBJ2-5 | - | TRBV4-2 | - | CASSRGDGEPPETQYF | TGTGCCAGCAGCCGTGGGGACGGGGAGCCTCCTGAGACCCAGTACTTC
TRBJ1-2 | - | TRBV6-6 | - | CASSTQHRFDGRYTF | TGTGCCAGCAGTACCCAACACAGGTTCGACGGCCGTTACACCTTC
TRBJ2-3 | few | TRBV21-1 | - | CASSNLGIETDTQYF | TGTGCCAGCAGCAATCTAGGGATAGAGACAGATACGCAGTATTTT
TRBJ2-7 | few | TRBV13 | TRBD2 | CASKQGLAGNYEQYF | TGTGCCAGCAAACAGGGGCTAGCGGGGAACTACGAGCAGTACTTC
TRBJ2-5 | few | TRBV5-4 | TRBD1 | CASSLSWTRTGGGETQYF | TGTGCCAGCAGCTTGAGTTGGACCCGGACAGGGGGCGGAGAGACCCAGTACTTC
TRBJ2-3 | - | TRBV20-1 | TRBD2 | CSARDLSGRSDTQYF | TGCAGTGCTAGAGATCTTAGCGGGAGGTCAGATACGCAGTATTTT
TRBJ2-1 | few | TRBV20-1 | TRBD1 | CSARDPSGTGSDEQFF | TGCAGTGCTAGAGATCCCTCTGGGACAGGGAGCGATGAGCAGTTCTTC